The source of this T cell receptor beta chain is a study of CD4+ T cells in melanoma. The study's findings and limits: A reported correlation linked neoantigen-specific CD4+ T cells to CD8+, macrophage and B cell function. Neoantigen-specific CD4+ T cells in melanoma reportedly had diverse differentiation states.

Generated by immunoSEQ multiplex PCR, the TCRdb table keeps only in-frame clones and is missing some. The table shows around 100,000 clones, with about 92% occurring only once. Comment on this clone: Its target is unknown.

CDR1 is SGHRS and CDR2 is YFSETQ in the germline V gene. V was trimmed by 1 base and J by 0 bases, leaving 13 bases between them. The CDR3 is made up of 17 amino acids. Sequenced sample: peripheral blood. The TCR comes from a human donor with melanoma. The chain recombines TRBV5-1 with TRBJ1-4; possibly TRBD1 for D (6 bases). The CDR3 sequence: CASSLSQGSTTNEKLFF. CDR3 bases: TGCGCCAGCAGCTTGTCGCAGGGGTCTACAACTAATGAAAAACTGTTTTTT.